Sequencing of this T cell receptor (beta chain) was carried out in a study of monozygotic twins with inflammatory bowel disease. Concerning this clonotype itself: As yet, its antigen is unknown.

The study's findings and limits: IBD-affected twins scored below their healthy co-twins in TCRbeta diversity (inverse Simpson). Sharing of clonotypes with others was lower in IBD patients than in healthy twins, and this was especially so with disease activity.

Blood samples measuring about 2.5 ml were taken per donor. Each UMI harboured a 6-nucleotide sample barcode and was appended via template switching. TCRdb reprocessed the 5' RACE reads and stores each CDR3 protein as one record, lacking DNA. This sample's clone table lists 200,000 to 250,000 distinct CDR3 sequences. The source material was blood. The sequence was obtained from a human donor with ulcerative colitis or Crohn's disease, or a healthy co-twin of an affected twin (not recorded which).

The CDR3 here is CASSQTVNEKLFF. The rearrangement joins TRBV5-1 to TRBJ1-4; TCRdb's assignment of TRBD1 cannot be checked, as there is no DNA. This CDR3 has 13 residues. CDR1 and CDR2 from the germline V gene are SGHRS and YFSETQ.